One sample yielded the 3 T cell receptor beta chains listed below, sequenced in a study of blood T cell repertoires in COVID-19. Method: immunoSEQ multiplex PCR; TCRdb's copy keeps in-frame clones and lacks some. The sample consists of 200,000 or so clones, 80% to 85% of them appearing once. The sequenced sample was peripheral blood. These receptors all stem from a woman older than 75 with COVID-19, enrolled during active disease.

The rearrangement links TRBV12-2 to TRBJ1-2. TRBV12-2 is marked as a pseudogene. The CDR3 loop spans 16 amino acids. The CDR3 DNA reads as TGTGCAAGTCGCTTGAGCCCCCTCGAAGCTAACTATGGCTACACCTTC. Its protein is CASRLSPLEANYGYTF.

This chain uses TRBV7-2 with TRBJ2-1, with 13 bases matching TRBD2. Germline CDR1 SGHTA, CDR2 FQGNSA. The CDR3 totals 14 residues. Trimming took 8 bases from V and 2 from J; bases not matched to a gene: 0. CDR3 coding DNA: TGTGCCAGCGGACTAGCGGGAGCCTACAATGAGCAGTTCTTC. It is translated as CASGLAGAYNEQFF.

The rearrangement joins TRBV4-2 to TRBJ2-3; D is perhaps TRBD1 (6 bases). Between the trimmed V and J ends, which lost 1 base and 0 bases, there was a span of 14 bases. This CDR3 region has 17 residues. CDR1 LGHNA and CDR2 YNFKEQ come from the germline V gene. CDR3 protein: CASSQVVKQGSTDTQYF. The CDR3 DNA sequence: TGTGCCAGCAGCCAAGTAGTGAAACAGGGAAGCACAGATACGCAGTATTTT.